The 19 T cell receptor beta chains below were found in one sample sequenced in a study of T-cell reconstitution after alpha-beta-depleted transplantation in children (dated by TCRdb to 2016 to 2017). Library creation used PCR. Sequencing took place on an Illumina HiSeq 2500. TCR library preparation used molecular barcoding, with unique molecular identifiers applied to normalize quantification of the TCRbeta repertoire. The public reads were quality trimmed at Q25 with fastp and then assembled into clones with MiXCR by TCRdb, keeping productive beta chains. Rows matching on CDR3 protein sequence are summarized as one entry with the most common DNA and genes. For this sample there are roughly 220,000 distinct CDR3 sequences; more than 7.5% appear just once. Approximately 5% of the sample goes to the ten largest clones. Sequencing used PBMCs from the stem cell graft donor, obtained from the stem cell graft. The receptors stem from a human donor who donated a stem cell graft to a child with SCID.

This clonotype was detected many times. The chain joins TRBV5-1 to TRBJ2-2, with D maybe TRBD1 (5 bases). Germline-derived CDR1 and CDR2 are SGHRS and YFSETQ. CDR3 length: 13 residues. V was cut by 7 bases and J by 6 bases, with 13 bases left in between. Here the CDR3 DNA reads TGCGCCAGCCGCGGTGCACAGGCCGGGGAGCTGTTTTTT. This sequence encodes CASRGAQAGELFF.

Concerning this clonotype itself: A clone one base away is much larger, so this may be a read error. This sequence joins TRBV10-3 and TRBJ1-4; 8 bases fit TRBD1. This CDR3 contains 14 residues. The germline CDR1 and CDR2 sequences are ENHRY and SYGVKD. CDR3 region: CDISSDRGDEKLFF. As DNA, the CDR3 is TGTGACATCAGTTCTGACAGGGGTGACGAAAAACTGTTTTTT.

The table lists this clonotype with many counts. The V and J genes are TRBV6-2 or TRBV6-3 and TRBJ1-1, with D hard to call. The CDR3 has 12 residues. The V end lost 4 bases, the J end lost 6 bases, and 9 bases lay between the germline ends. Germline V gives CDR1 MNHEY, CDR2 SVGEGT. DNA for the CDR3: TGTGCCAGCAGTTCCCTCTCCCCTGAAGCTTTCTTT. Residues: CASSSLSPEAFF.

This clonotype was observed at least ten times. The rearrangement joins TRBV7-2 to TRBJ2-1; D might be TRBD1 (5 bases). The CDR3 has 15 residues. Germline CDR1 and CDR2: SGHTA and FQGNSA. V lost 5 bases to trimming and J lost 3 bases, with 14 bases between them. CDR3 amino acids: CASSEFWGVYNEQFF. For the CDR3, the DNA is TGTGCCAGCAGCGAGTTTTGGGGCGTCTACAATGAGCAGTTCTTC.

This clonotype appeared a few times. The chain employs TRBV20-1 and TRBJ1-2; a possible D gene is TRBD1 (6 bases). CDR1 DFQATT and CDR2 SNEGSKA come from the germline V gene (reference sequence). The CDR3 runs 13 residues. Trimming pared 6 bases from V and 4 bases from J, leaving 15 bases between. The CDR3 here is CSAYIDRFYGYTF. CDR3 bases: TGCAGTGCCTACATAGACAGGTTCTATGGCTACACCTTC.

This clonotype was counted ten times or more. The chain uses TRBV5-1 and TRBJ2-7; 7 nucleotides line up with TRBD1. The CDR3 totals 14 residues. CDR1 and CDR2 (germline): SGHRS, YFSETQ. Trimming removed 0 bases from V and 6 bases from J; junction bases left unmatched: 6. CDR3: CASSLAVAGGEQYF. Written as DNA, the CDR3 is TGCGCCAGCAGCTTGGCCGTGGCAGGGGGCGAGCAGTACTTC. The full variable domain, completed using reference TRBV5-1 and TRBJ2-7, is KAGVTQTPRYLIKTRGQQVTLSCSPISGHRSVSWYQQTPGQGLQFLFEYFSETQRNKGNFPGRFSGRQFSNSRSEMNVSTLELGDSALYLCASSLAVAGGEQYFGPGTRLTVT.

Many counts were recorded for this clonotype. The gene calls are TRBV5-1 and TRBJ2-1, with D possibly called TRBD1 or TRBD2 (6 bases each). CDR3 length: 16 amino acids. Looked up from germline, CDR1 is SGHRS and CDR2 is YFSETQ. The V gene lost 1 base and the J gene lost 8 bases, with 19 bases spanning the gap. The CDR3 DNA reads TGCGCCAGCAGCTTGTTCCCAGAGGGGGGTCGCGATGAGCAGTTCTTC. This translates into CASSLFPEGGRDEQFF.

This clonotype was detected ten times or more. This chain joins TRBV5-1 and TRBJ1-1; 7 nucleotides align to TRBD1. The V segment lost 4 bases and the J segment 4 bases; nucleotides outside the gene matches: 7. This CDR3 spans 14 amino acids. CDR1 and CDR2 from the germline V gene are SGHRS and YFSETQ. The CDR3 DNA reads TGCGCCAGCAGCCTAGACAGGGCCGTCACTGAAGCTTTCTTT. Its translation is CASSLDRAVTEAFF.

A note on this clonotype: A much larger clonotype is one base distant, so this may be a read error. The CDR3 region is CACSPGVGVTSYGYTF. The CDR3 coding sequence is TGTGCCTGCAGCCCGGGGGTGGGGGTGACGAGCTATGGCTACACCTTC. This chain connects TRBV27 to TRBJ1-2, with a tentative D call TRBD1 (5 bases). The germline V gene has CDR1 MNHEY and CDR2 SMNVEV (reference sequence). CDR3 length: 16 amino acids.

There are many counts of this clonotype. The chain is built from TRBV7-2 and TRBJ2-1; 7 bases are shared with TRBD1. V shed 1 base, J shed 13 bases, and the junction held 7 bases outside the gene matches. Germline V gives CDR1 SGHTA, CDR2 FQGNSA. The CDR3 consists of 13 residues. Here the CDR3 DNA reads TGTGCCAGCAGCTTAGTGATTAGGGGGCAACAGTTCTTC. Its translation is CASSLVIRGQQFF. Using reference TRBV7-2 and TRBJ2-1 for the parts outside the CDR3, the full variable domain is GAGVSQSPSNKVTEKGKDVELRCDPISGHTALYWYRQSLGQGLEFLIYFQGNSAPDKSGLPSDRFSAERTGGSVSTLTIQRTQQEDSAVYLCASSLVIRGQQFFGPGTRLTVL.

This clonotype was recorded many times. The V and J genes are TRBV10-3 and TRBJ2-7; D is ambiguous. V shed 2 bases and J shed 2 bases, with 1 base lying between them. The CDR3 loop spans 11 amino acids. CDR1 and CDR2 from the germline V gene are ENHRY and SYGVKD. CDR3 protein: CAISETYEQYF. The CDR3, as DNA: TGTGCCATCAGTGAGACCTACGAGCAGTACTTC.

This clonotype occurred many times. The gene calls are TRBV5-8 and TRBJ1-2; no clear D. Trimming removed 4 bases from V and 8 bases from J, with 6 bases in between. The CDR3 is 10 residues long. Germline lookup yields CDR1 SGHTS and CDR2 YDEGEE. The CDR3 DNA follows: TGTGCCAGCAGCAGGAGGGGCTACACCTTC. Translated: CASSRRGYTF.

This clonotype was counted many times. The chain uses TRBV7-8 and TRBJ2-3; D is uncertain. Trimming cost V 5 bases and J 0 bases, with 15 bases left between them. CDR1 is SGHVS, CDR2 FQNEAQ, per germline. The CDR3 runs 16 residues. The CDR3, as DNA: TGTGCCAGCAGCCTGCCCCCGGTCCTTAGCACAGATACGCAGTATTTT. Translation gives CASSLPPVLSTDTQYF.

The chain links TRBV4-2 to TRBJ2-7; D is unclear. Germline CDR1 is LGHNA and CDR2 is YNFKEQ. The CDR3 is 15 residues long. Trimming removed 10 bases at V and 3 bases at J, with 22 bases between. The CDR3: CAMGPGLLRGYEQYF. CDR3 in DNA: TGTGCCATGGGCCCCGGGCTCCTCAGAGGCTACGAGCAGTACTTC.

This clonotype has a count of ten or more. The chain links TRBV20-1 to TRBJ1-1; TRBD1 aligns across 9 bases. CDR1 DFQATT and CDR2 SNEGSKA come from the germline V gene (reference sequence). Trimming at V came to 3 bases and at J to 3 bases, leaving 11 bases not matched to a gene. The CDR3 is 16 residues long. The CDR3 nucleotides read TGCAGTGCTAGCCCCGGGACAGGGTATGGGGACACTGAAGCTTTCTTT. This translates into CSASPGTGYGDTEAFF.

This clonotype came up many times. The J gene is TRBJ1-2, the V gene TRBV6-5; D is unresolved. Between the trimmed V and J ends, which lost 0 bases and 12 bases, there was a span of 14 bases. Germline CDR1 reads MNHEY; CDR2 reads SVGAGI. CDR3 size: 13 residues. The CDR3 reads CASSYSGRVAHTF. The CDR3 DNA is TGTGCCAGCAGTTACTCGGGGAGGGTTGCCCACACCTTC.

Ten or more counts support this clonotype. This chain links TRBV5-5 with TRBJ2-5; D may be TRBD1 (5 bases). The CDR3 spans 14 residues. Per germline, CDR1 SGHKS and CDR2 YYEKEE (reference sequence). Trimming removed 2 bases at V and 1 base at J, with 9 bases between. This CDR3 reads CASSLFDSQETQYF. Written as DNA, the CDR3 is TGTGCCAGCAGCTTATTCGACAGCCAAGAGACCCAGTACTTC.

This clonotype was observed many times. The chain is built from TRBV5-1 and TRBJ2-1; 10 bases agree with TRBD1. From germline, CDR1 is SGHRS and CDR2 YFSETQ. V dropped 4 bases and J dropped 8; count of bases not matched to a gene: 9. CDR3 length equals 15 residues. CDR3 loop: CASSTPGQGFDEQFF. The CDR3 nucleotides read TGCGCCAGCAGCACACCGGGACAGGGGTTCGATGAGCAGTTCTTC.

Many counts were recorded for this clonotype. The rearrangement uses TRBV2 and TRBJ2-7; 11 bases map to TRBD1. Germline-derived CDR1 and CDR2 are SNHLY and FYNNEI. CDR3 size: 13 residues. Trimming cost V 8 bases and J 4 bases; bases outside gene matches: 4. CDR3 region: CASLGTGGYEQYF. CDR3 DNA: TGTGCCAGCCTGGGGACAGGGGGATACGAGCAGTACTTC.